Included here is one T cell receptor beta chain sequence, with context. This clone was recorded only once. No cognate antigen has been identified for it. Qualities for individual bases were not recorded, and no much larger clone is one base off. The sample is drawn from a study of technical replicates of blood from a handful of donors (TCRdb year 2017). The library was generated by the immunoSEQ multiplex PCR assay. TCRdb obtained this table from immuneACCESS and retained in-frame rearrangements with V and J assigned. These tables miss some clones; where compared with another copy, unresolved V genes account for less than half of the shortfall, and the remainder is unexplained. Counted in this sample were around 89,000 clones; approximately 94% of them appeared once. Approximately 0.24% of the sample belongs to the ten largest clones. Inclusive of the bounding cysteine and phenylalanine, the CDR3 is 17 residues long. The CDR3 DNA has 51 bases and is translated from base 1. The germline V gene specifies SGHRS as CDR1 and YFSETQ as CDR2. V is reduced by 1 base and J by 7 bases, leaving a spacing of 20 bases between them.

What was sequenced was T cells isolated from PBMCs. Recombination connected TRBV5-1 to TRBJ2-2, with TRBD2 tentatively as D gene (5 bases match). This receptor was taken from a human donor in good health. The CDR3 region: CASSLYLVGVRNGELFF. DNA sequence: TGCGCCAGCAGCTTGTATCTAGTGGGAGTCCGAAACGGGGAGCTGTTTTTT.